The clone carrying this T cell receptor (beta chain) was counted many times. The data belong to a study of spatial heterogeneity in lung cancer. Trimming removed 1 base from V and 5 bases from J, with 15 bases in between. Germline V CDR1 and CDR2: SGHDN, FVKESK. The CDR3 runs to 15 residues. In TCRdb, the 5' RACE reads were re-called with MiXCR into one record per CDR3 protein. The sample lists some 64,000 distinct CDR3 sequences, approximately 8% seen once, with approximately 16% in the top ten. The time point is: sample taken at primary tumor resection. Sequencing covered unsorted whole RNA taken from tumor, nontumor lung or frozen PBMC.

The receptor was derived from a female donor with early-stage non-small cell lung cancer. The rearrangement uses TRBV14 and TRBJ2-7; no reliable D call. The material sequenced was PBMCs, taken at surgery. CDR3 in amino acids: CASSQALGYGNEQYF. The DNA of the CDR3 is TGTGCCAGCAGCCAAGCCTTAGGTTATGGGAACGAGCAGTACTTC.